Listed below are T cell receptor beta chains from one sample, sequenced in a study of T cell responses to AZD1222 COVID-19 vaccine. Measured with immunoSEQ multiplex PCR; TCRdb has only the in-frame clones, and not every one. The data contain 120,000 to 150,000 clones, about nine tenths of them singletons. Here the sequenced sample was peripheral blood, taken on day 0 of MenACWY control vaccination. These receptors came from an adult in good health. CDR3s include the opening cysteine and the closing phenylalanine or tryptophan. A D gene is named only where the DNA matches it firmly. Part of the rows lack a size; the others show once, few, many or a class for expanded clones.

clone_size,v_call,j_call,d_call,cdr3_aa,cdr3_nt
NA,TRBV6-5,TRBJ1-1,NA,CASRDQGYTEAFF,TGTGCCAGCAGAGATCAGGGCTACACTGAAGCTTTCTTT
NA,TRBV4-1,TRBJ2-1,TRBD2,CASSRVIAGGRNEQFF,TGCGCCAGCAGCCGTGTTATAGCGGGAGGGAGGAATGAGCAGTTCTTC
NA,TRBV27,TRBJ1-1,NA,CASSLSDGNTEAFF,TGTGCCAGCAGTTTATCGGACGGGAACACTGAAGCTTTCTTT
NA,TRBV7-2,TRBJ2-7,TRBD2,CASSLGSGRTSYEQYF,TGTGCCAGCAGCTTAGGAAGCGGGAGGACCTCCTACGAGCAGTACTTC
NA,TRBV2,TRBJ2-7,TRBD2,CASSEAPGGYHEQYF,TGTGCCAGCAGTGAAGCGCCGGGGGGGTACCACGAGCAGTACTTC
NA,TRBV19,TRBJ2-5,NA,CASSLTRGHETQYF,TGTGCCAGTAGCCTGACCCGGGGGCATGAGACCCAGTACTTC
once,TRBV21-1,TRBJ1-5,NA,CASSLNSNQPQHF,TGTGCCAGCAGTCTAAATAGCAATCAGCCCCAGCATTTT
NA,TRBV11-3,TRBJ1-1,NA,CASSLGRVGRGTEAFF,TGTGCCAGCAGCTTAGGCAGGGTGGGCCGGGGCACTGAAGCTTTCTTT
NA,TRBV7-9,TRBJ2-6,NA,CASSFSSGANVLTF,TGTGCCAGCAGCTTCTCGTCTGGGGCCAACGTCCTGACTTTC
few,TRBV6-5,TRBJ1-4,NA,CASSPGPANEKLFF,TGTGCCAGCAGTCCGGGACCGGCGAATGAAAAACTGTTTTTT
NA,TRBV10-2,TRBJ2-1,NA,CASTTRDLTDEQFF,TGCGCCAGCACTACCCGGGACCTAACTGATGAGCAGTTCTTC
NA,TRBV5-3,TRBJ1-6,TRBD1,CARSLAWGRGNSPLHF,TGTGCCAGAAGCTTGGCGTGGGGCAGGGGGAATTCACCCCTCCACTTT
NA,TRBV6-5,TRBJ1-2,TRBD1,CAITREGGDYGYTF,TGTGCCATTACTAGGGAAGGGGGCGACTATGGCTACACCTTC
NA,TRBV5-1,TRBJ2-2,TRBD2,CASSRASGREIGGELFF,TGCGCCAGCTCGCGGGCTAGCGGGAGAGAAATTGGCGGGGAGCTGTTTTTT
NA,TRBV7-8,TRBJ2-3,NA,CASSLDGYTDTQYF,TGTGCCAGCAGCTTAGATGGCTACACAGATACGCAGTATTTT
NA,TRBV7-2,TRBJ1-2,NA,CASSSNRANYGYTF,TGTGCCAGCAGCTCCAACAGAGCTAACTATGGCTACACCTTC
NA,TRBV25-1,TRBJ1-2,NA,CASSELHSDSYGYTF,TGTGCCAGCAGTGAATTGCACAGCGATTCGTATGGCTACACCTTC
NA,TRBV30,TRBJ1-2,NA,CAWRITGNYGYTF,TGTGCCTGGAGAATTACAGGAAACTATGGCTACACCTTC
NA,TRBV3-1/TRBV3-2,TRBJ2-5,TRBD2,CASSQIPITSGDWETQYF,TGTGCCAGCAGCCAAATACCCATTACTAGCGGGGACTGGGAGACCCAGTACTTC
NA,TRBV19,TRBJ1-4,NA,CASNFGGRANEKLFF,TGTGCCAGTAATTTCGGGGGCAGGGCGAATGAAAAACTGTTTTTT